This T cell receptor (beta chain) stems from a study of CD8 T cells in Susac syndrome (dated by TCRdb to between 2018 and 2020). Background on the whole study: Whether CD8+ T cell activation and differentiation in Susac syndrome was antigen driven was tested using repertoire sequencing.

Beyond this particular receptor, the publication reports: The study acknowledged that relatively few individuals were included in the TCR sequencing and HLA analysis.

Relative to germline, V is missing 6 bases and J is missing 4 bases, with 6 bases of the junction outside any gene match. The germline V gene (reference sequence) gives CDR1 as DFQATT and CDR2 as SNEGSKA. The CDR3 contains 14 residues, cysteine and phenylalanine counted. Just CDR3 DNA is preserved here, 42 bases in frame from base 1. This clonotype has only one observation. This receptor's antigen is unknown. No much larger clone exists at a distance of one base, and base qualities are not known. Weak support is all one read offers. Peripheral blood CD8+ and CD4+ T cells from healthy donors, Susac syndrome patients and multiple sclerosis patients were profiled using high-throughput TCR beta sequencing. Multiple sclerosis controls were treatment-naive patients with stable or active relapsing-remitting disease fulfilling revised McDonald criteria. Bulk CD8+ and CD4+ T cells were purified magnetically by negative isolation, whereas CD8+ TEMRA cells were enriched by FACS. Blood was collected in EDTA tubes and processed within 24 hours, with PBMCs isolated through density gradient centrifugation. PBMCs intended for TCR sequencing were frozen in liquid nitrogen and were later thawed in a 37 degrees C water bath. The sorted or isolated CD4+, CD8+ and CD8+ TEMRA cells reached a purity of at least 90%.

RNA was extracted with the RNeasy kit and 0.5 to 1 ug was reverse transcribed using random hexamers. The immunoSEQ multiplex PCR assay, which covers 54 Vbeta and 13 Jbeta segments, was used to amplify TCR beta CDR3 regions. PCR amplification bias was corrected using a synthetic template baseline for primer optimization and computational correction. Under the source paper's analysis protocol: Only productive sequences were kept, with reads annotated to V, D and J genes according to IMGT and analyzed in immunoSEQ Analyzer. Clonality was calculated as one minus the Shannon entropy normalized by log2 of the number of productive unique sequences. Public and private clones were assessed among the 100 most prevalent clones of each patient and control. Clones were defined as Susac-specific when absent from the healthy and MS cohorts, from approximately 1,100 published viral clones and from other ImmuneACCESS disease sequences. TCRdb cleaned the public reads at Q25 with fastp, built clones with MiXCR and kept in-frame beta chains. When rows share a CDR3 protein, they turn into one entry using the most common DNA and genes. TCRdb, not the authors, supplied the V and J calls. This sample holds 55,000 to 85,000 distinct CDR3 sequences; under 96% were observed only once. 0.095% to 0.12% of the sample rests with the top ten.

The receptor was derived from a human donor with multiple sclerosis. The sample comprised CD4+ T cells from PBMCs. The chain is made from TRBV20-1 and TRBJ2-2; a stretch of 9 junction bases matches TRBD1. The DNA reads TGCAGTGCCAAGAGACAGGGGGGCACCGGGGAGCTGTTTTTT. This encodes CSAKRQGGTGELFF.